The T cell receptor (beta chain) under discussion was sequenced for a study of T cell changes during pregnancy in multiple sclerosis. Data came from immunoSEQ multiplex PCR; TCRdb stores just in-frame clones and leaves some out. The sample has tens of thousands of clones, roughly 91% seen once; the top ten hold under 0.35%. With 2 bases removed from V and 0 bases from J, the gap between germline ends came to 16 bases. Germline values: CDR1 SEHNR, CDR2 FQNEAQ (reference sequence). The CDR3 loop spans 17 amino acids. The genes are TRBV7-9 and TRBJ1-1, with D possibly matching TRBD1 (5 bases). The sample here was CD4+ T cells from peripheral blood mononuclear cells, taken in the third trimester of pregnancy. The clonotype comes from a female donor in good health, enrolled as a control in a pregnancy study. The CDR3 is CASSLRGDSFMNTEAFF. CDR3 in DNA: TGTGCCAGCAGCTTAAGGGGTGACAGCTTCATGAACACTGAAGCTTTCTTT.